This TCR beta chain stems from a study of T cell responses to AZD1222 COVID-19 vaccine. Study-wide results and caveats: Females outnumbered males among donors, who were mostly white British; clonal diversity was possibly underestimated. Rises in breadth and depth of Spike-specific TCRs came after two AZD1222 doses. Dominant CD4 TCR responses targeted spike regions 160-218 and 743-854.

V lost 4 bases and J 6 bases, leaving 12 bases between the germline ends. The CDR3 extends over 14 amino acids. CDR1 SGHTA and CDR2 FQGNSA come from the germline V gene. Points on this clone: Its antigen is as yet unknown.

Second-dose schedules of about 4 or about 12 weeks were combined. TCRdb's table, derived via immunoSEQ multiplex PCR, lists solely in-frame clones and lacks some. The sample has around 46,000 clones; approximately 91% are singletons. The sample was peripheral blood, taken 28 days after the second AZD1222 dose. This chain uses TRBV7-2 with TRBJ2-2; tentative D call: TRBD2 (6 bases). The origin of this receptor is an adult who received the AZD1222 COVID-19 vaccine. The DNA for the CDR3 is TGTGCCAGCAGCTACCAGGGACTCTCCGGGGAGCTGTTTTTT. Protein product: CASSYQGLSGELFF.